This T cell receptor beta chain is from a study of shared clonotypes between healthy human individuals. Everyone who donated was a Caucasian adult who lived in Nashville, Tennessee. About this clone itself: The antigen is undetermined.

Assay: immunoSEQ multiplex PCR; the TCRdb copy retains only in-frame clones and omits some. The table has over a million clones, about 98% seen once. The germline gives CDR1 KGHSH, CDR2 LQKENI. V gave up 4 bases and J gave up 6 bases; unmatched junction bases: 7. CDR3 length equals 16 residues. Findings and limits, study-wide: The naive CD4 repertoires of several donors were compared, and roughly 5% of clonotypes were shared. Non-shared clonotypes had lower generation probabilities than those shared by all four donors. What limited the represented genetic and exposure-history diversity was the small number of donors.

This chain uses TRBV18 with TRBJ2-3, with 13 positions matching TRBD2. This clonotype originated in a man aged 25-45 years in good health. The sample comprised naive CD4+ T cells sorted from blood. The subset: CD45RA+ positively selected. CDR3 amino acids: CASSLGTSGTMDTQYF. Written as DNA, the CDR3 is TGTGCCAGCTCACTCGGGACTAGCGGGACGATGGATACGCAGTATTTT.